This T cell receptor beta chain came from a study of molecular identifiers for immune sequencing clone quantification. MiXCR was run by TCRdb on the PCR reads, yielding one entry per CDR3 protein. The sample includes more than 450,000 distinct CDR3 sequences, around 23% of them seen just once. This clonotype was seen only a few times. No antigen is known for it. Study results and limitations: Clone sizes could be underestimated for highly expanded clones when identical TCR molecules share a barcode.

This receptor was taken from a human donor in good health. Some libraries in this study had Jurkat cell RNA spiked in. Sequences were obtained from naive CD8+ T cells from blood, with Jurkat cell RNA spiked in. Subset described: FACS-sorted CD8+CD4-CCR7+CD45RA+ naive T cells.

This CDR3 reads CASSSGVRNQPQHF. In DNA, the CDR3 is TGTGCCAGCAGCTCGGGGGTGCGCAATCAGCCCCAGCATTTT. The genes are TRBV6-2 or TRBV6-3 and TRBJ1-5; D is perhaps TRBD1 (5 bases). This CDR3 comprises 14 residues. Germline values: CDR1 MNHEY, CDR2 SVGEGT. Trimming took off 6 bases at V and 2 bases at J, with 11 bases between the two ends.